This T cell receptor beta chain was sequenced in a study of T cell changes during pregnancy in multiple sclerosis. Germline CDR1 and CDR2: MDHEN and SYDVKM. CDR3 size: 13 residues. Trimming shortened V by 10 bases and J by 3 bases, and 16 bases separated the two germline ends. Profiling relied on immunoSEQ multiplex PCR, and the TCRdb table lists in-frame clones only, not all of them. The sample includes 38,000 or so clones, 80% to 95% of them seen just once. The sample consisted of CD4+ T cells from peripheral blood mononuclear cells, taken in the third trimester of pregnancy. The clonotype was recovered from a female donor with multiple sclerosis, enrolled in a pregnancy study. The chain links TRBV28 to TRBJ2-7, with a possible D match to TRBD1 (6 bases). CDR3 nucleotide sequence: TGTGCCACCCTGGACAGTTTTCTCTACGAGCAGTACTTC. It translates to CATLDSFLYEQYF.